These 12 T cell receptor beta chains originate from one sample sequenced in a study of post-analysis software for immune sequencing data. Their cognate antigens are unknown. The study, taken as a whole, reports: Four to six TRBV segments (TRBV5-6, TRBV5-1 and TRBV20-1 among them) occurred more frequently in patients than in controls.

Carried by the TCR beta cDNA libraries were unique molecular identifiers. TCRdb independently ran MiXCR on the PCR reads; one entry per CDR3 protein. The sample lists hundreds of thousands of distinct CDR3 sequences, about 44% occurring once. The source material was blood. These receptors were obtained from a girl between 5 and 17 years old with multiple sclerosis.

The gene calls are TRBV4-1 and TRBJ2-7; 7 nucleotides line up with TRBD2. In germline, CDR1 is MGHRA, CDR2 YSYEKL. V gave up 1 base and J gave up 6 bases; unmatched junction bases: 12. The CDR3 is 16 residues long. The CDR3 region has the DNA TGCGCCAGCAGCCAAGCTGGCGGGAGCCGACCCCCCGAGCAGTACTTC. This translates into CASSQAGGSRPPEQYF.

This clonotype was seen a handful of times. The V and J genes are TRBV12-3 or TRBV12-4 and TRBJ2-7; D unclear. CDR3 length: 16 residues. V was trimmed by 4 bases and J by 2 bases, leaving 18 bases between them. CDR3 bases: TGTGCCAGCAGTTCCCTCTATGGGGTGGGCGCCTACGAGCAGTACTTC. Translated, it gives CASSSLYGVGAYEQYF.

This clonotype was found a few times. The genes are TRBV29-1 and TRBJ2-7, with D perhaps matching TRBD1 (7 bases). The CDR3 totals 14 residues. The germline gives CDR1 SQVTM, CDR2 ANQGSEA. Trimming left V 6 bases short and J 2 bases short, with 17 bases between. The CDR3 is CSVLRGASAYEQYF. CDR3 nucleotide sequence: TGCAGCGTGCTCAGGGGGGCAAGCGCCTACGAGCAGTACTTC.

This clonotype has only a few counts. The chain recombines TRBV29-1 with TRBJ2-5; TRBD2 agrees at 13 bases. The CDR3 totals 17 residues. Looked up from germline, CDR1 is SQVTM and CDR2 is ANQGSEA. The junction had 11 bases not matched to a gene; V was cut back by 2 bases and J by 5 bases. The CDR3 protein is CSVESGLAGDSGETQYF. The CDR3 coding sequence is TGCAGCGTTGAAAGCGGACTAGCGGGAGATTCGGGGGAGACCCAGTACTTC. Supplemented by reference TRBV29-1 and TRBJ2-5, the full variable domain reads SAVISQKPSRDICQRGTSLTIQCQVDSQVTMMFWYRQQPGQSLTLIATANQGSEATYESGFVIDKFPISRPNLTFSTLTVSNMSPEDSSIYLCSVESGLAGDSGETQYFGPGTRLLVL.

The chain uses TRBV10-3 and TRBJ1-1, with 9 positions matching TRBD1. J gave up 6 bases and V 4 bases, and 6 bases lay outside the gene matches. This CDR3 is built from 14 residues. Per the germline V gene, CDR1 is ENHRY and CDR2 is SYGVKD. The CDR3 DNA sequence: TGTGCCATCAGTGGAGAGACAGGGGGTTCTGAAGCTTTCTTT. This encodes CAISGETGGSEAFF.

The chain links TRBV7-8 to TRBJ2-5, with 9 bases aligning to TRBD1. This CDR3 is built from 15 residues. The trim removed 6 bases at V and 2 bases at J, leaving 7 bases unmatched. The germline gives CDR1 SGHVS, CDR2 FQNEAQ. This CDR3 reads CASRYDRGRQETQYF. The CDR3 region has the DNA TGTGCCAGCAGATACGACAGGGGGAGACAAGAGACCCAGTACTTC.

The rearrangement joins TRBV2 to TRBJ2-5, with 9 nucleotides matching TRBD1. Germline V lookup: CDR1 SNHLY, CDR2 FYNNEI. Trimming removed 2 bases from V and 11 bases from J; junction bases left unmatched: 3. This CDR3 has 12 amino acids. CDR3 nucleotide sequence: TGTGCCAGCAGTGAATGGGACAGGGAGCAGTACTTC. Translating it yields CASSEWDREQYF.

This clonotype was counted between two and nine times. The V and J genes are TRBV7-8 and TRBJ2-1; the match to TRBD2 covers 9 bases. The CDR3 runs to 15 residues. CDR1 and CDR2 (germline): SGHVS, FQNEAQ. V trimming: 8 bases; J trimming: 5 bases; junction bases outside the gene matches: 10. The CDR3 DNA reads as TGTGCCAGCGCGGGGAGGCTAGCGGGGCACAATGAGCAGTTCTTC. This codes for CASAGRLAGHNEQFF.

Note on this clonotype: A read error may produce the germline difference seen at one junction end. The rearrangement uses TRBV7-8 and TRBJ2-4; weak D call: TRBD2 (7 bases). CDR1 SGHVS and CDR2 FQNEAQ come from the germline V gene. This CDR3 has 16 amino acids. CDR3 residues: CASSHHRGAAKSIQYF. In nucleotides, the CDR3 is TGTGCCAGCAGCCATCATCGGGGGGCCGCCAAAAGCATTCAGTACTTC.

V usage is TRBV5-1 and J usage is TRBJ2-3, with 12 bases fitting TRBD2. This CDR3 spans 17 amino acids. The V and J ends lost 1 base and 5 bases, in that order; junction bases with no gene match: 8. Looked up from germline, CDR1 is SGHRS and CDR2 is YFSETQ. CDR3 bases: TGCGCCAGCAGCTTGTGGGCTAGCGGGGGGGCCAGAGATACGCAGTATTTT. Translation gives CASSLWASGGARDTQYF.

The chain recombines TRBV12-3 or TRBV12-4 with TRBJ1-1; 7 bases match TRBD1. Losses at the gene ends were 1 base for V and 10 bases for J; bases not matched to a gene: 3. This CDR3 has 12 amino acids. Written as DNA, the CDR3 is TGTGCCAGCAGTTTAGGAGGGGACAGAGCTTTCTTT. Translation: CASSLGGDRAFF.

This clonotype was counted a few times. CDR3 nucleotide sequence: TGTGCCAGCAGCGTACAACCTCCCTTGAACACTGAAGCTTTCTTT. Its translation is CASSVQPPLNTEAFF. The chain couples TRBV7-2 to TRBJ1-1; D remains ambiguous. CDR1 SGHTA and CDR2 FQGNSA come from the germline V gene. The V and J ends lost 5 bases and 0 bases respectively, with 13 bases between them. This CDR3 has 15 residues.